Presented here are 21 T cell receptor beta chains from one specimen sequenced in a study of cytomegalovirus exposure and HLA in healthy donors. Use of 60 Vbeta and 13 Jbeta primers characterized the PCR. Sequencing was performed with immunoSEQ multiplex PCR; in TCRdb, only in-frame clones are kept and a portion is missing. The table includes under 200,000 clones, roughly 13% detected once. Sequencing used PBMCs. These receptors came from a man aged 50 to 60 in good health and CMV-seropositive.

CDR3 DNA: TGTGCCAGCAGCCCGGGACAGGGATACGGCTACACCTTC. It specifies CASSPGQGYGYTF. V gene TRBV7-3 combines with J gene TRBJ1-2, with 9 bases matching TRBD1. Germline V gene lookup returns CDR1 SGHTA and CDR2 FQGTGA. The CDR3 extends over 13 amino acids. V shed 5 bases and J 8 bases; nucleotides not matched to a gene: 6.

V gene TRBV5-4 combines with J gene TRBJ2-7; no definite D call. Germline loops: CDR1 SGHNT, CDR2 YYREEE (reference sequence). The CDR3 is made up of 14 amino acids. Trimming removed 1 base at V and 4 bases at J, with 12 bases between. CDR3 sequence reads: CASSLQTTKYEQYF. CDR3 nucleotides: TGTGCCAGCAGCTTGCAGACAACCAAATACGAGCAGTACTTC.

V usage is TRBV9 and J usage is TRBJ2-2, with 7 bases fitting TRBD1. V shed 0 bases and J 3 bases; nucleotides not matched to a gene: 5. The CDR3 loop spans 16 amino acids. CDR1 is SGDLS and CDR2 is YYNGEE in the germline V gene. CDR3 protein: CASSVDAGGYTGELFF. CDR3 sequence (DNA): TGTGCCAGCAGCGTAGATGCAGGGGGATACACCGGGGAGCTGTTTTTT.

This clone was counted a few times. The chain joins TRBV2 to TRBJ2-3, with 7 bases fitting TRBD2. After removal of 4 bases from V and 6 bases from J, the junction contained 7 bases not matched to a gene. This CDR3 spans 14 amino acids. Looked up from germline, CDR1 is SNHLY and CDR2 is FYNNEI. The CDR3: CASSAWGGGDTQYF. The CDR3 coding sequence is TGTGCCAGCAGTGCTTGGGGGGGTGGGGATACGCAGTATTTT.

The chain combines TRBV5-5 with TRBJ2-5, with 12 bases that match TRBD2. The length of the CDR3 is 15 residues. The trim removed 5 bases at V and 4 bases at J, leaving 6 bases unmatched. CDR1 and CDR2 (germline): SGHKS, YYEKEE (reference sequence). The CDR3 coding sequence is TGTGCCAGCAGAGTAGGACTAGCGGGGTTAGAGACCCAGTACTTC. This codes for CASRVGLAGLETQYF.

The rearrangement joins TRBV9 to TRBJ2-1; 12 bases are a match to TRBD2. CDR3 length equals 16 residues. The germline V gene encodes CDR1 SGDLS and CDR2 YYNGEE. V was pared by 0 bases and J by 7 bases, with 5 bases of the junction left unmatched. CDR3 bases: TGTGCCAGCAGCGTAGCGTCTAGCGGGGGGGTGAATGAGCAGTTCTTC. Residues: CASSVASSGGVNEQFF.

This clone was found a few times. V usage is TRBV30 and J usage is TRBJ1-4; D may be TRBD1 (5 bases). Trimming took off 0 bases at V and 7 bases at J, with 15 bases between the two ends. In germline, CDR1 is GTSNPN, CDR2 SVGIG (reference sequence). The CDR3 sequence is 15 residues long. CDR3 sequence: CAWSVPVGVGEKLFF. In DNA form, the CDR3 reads TGTGCCTGGAGTGTACCAGTAGGGGTGGGTGAAAAACTGTTTTTT.

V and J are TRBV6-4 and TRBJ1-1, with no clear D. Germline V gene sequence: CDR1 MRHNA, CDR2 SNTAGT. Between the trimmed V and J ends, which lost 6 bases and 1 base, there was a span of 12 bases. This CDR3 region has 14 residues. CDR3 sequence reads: CASRENRANTEAFF. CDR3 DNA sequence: TGTGCCAGCAGAGAGAACCGAGCGAACACTGAAGCTTTCTTT.

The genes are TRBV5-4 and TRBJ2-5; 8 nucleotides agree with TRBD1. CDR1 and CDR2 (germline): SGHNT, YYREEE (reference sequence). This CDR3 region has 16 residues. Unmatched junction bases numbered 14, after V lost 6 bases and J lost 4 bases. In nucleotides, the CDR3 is TGTGCCAGCACCCCCCGGGAACAGGGGGAACTAGAGACCCAGTACTTC. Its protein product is CASTPREQGELETQYF.

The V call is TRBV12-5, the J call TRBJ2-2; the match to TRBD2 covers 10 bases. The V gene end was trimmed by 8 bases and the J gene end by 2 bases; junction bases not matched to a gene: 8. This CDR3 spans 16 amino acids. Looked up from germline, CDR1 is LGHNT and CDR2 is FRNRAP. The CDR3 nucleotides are TGTGCTAGTATAAGCGGGGGGGCCCTTAACACCGGGGAGCTGTTTTTT. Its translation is CASISGGALNTGELFF.

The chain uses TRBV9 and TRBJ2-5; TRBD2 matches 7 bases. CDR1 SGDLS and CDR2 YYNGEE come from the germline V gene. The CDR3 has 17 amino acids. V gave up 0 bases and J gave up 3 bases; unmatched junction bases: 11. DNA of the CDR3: TGTGCCAGCAGCGTAGGTCTCCGTGGGCTAGCGGAAGAGACCCAGTACTTC. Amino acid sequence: CASSVGLRGLAEETQYF. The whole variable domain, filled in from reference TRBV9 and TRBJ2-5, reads DSGVTQTPKHLITATGQRVTLRCSPRSGDLSVYWYQQSLDQGLQFLIQYYNGEERAKGNILERFSAQQFPDLHSELNLSSLELGDSALYFCASSVGLRGLAEETQYFGPGTRLLVL.

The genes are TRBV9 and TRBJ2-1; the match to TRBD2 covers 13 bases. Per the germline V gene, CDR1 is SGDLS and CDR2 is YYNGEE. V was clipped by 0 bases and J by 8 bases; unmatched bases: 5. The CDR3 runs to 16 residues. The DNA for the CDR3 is TGTGCCAGCAGCGTAGGTTTGGGACTAGCGGGATATGAGCAGTTCTTC. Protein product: CASSVGLGLAGYEQFF. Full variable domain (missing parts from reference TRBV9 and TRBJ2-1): DSGVTQTPKHLITATGQRVTLRCSPRSGDLSVYWYQQSLDQGLQFLIQYYNGEERAKGNILERFSAQQFPDLHSELNLSSLELGDSALYFCASSVGLGLAGYEQFFGPGTRLTVL.

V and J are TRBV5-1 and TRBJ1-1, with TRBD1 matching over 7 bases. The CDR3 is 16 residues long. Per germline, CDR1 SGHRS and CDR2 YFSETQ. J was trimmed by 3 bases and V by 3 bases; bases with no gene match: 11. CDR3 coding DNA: TGCGCCAGCAGCTCGCCAACCCGGACAGGAGACACTGAAGCTTTCTTT. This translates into CASSSPTRTGDTEAFF.

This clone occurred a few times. The CDR3 is CASSSWGGNTEAFF. The CDR3 nucleotides read TGTGCCAGCAGCTCCTGGGGGGGGAACACTGAAGCTTTCTTT. The chain has TRBV7-2 and TRBJ1-1, with D maybe TRBD1 (5 bases). Germline V gives CDR1 SGHTA, CDR2 FQGNSA. This CDR3 region has 14 residues. V lost 4 bases, J lost 1 base, and 10 bases lay in between.

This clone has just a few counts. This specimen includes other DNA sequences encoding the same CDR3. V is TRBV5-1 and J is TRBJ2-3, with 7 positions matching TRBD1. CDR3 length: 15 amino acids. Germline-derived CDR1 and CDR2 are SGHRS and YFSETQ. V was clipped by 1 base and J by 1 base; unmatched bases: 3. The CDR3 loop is CASSLKTGGTDTQYF. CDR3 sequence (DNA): TGCGCCAGCAGCTTGAAAACAGGGGGCACAGATACGCAGTATTTT.

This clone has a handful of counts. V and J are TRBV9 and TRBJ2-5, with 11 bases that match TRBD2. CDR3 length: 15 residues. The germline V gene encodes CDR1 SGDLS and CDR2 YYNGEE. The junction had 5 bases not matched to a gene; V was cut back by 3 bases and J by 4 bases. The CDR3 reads CASSGATSGGETQYF. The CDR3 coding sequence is TGTGCCAGCAGCGGAGCTACTAGCGGGGGAGAGACCCAGTACTTC.

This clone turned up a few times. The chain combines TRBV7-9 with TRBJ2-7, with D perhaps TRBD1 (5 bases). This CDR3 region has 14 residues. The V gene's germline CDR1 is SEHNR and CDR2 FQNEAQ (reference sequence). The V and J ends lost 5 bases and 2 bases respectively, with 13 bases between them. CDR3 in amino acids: CASSALGRAYEQYV. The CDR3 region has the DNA TGTGCCAGCAGCGCCCTTGGCAGGGCCTACGAGCAGTACGTC.

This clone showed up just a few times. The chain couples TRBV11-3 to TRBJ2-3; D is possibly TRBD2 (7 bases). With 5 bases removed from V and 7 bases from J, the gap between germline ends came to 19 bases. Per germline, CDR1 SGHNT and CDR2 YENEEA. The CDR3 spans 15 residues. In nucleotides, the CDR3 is TGTGCCAGCAGCCCAGCGGGGAGGGGGATCTATACGCAGTATTTT. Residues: CASSPAGRGIYTQYF.

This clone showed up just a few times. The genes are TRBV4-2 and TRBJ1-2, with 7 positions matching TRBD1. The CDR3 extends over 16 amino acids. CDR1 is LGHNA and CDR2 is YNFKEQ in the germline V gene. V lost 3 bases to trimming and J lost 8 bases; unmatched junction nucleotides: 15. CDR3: CASSHAGREGAGGYTF. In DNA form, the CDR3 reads TGTGCCAGCAGCCATGCCGGGCGCGAGGGGGCGGGGGGCTACACCTTC.

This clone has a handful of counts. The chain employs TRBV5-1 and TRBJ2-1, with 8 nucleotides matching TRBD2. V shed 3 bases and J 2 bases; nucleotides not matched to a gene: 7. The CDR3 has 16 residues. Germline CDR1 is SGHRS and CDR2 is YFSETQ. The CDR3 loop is CASSSQAGGTYNEQFF. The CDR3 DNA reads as TGCGCCAGCAGCTCCCAGGCGGGGGGCACCTACAATGAGCAGTTCTTC.

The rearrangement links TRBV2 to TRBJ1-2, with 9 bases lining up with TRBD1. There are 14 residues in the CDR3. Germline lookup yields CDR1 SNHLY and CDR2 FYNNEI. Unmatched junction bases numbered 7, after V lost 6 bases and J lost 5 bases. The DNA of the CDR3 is TGTGCCAGCAGCCTCCGGGACAGGGATTATGGCTACACCTTC. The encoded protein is CASSLRDRDYGYTF.